This TCR beta chain was observed in a study of T cell changes during pregnancy in multiple sclerosis. The CDR3 runs 14 residues. CDR1 LGHNA and CDR2 YSLEER come from the germline V gene. Trimming cost V 3 bases and J 4 bases; bases outside gene matches: 6. The assay was immunoSEQ multiplex PCR, and TCRdb's table has in-frame clones only and misses some. The table lists under 100,000 clones, around 96% of them singletons. The V call is TRBV4-3, the J call TRBJ2-7; TRBD1 aligns across 7 bases. The sequence came from a female donor with multiple sclerosis, enrolled in a pregnancy study. Sample: peripheral blood, taken in the second trimester of pregnancy. DNA of the CDR3: TGCGCCAGCAGCCAGCGACAGGGCCCGTACGAGCAGTACTTC. Its translation: CASSQRQGPYEQYF.